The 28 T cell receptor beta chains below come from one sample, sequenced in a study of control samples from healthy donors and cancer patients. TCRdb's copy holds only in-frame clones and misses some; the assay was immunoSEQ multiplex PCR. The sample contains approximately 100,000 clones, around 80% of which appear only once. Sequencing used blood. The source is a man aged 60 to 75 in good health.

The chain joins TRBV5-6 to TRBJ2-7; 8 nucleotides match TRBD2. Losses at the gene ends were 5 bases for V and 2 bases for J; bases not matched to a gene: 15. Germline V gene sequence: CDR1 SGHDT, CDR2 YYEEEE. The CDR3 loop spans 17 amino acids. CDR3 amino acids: CASSLGHSAGVTYEQYF. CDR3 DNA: TGTGCCAGCAGTTTAGGTCACTCAGCGGGAGTTACCTACGAGCAGTACTTC.

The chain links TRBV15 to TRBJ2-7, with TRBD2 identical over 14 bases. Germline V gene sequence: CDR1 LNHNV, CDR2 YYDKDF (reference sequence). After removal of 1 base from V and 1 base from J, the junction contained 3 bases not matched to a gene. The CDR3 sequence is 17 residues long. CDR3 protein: CATSRGTSGRQSYEQYF. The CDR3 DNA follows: TGTGCCACCAGCAGAGGGACTAGCGGGAGGCAGTCCTACGAGCAGTACTTC.

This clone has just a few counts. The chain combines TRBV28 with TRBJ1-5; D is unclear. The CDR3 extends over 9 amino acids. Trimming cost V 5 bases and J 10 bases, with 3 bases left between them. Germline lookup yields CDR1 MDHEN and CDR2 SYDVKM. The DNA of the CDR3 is TGTGCCAGCAGTCCCCCCCAGCATTTT. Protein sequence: CASSPPQHF.

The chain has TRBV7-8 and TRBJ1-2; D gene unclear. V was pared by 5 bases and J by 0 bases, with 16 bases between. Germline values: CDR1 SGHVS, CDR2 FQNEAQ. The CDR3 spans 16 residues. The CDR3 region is CASSPGVGAANYGYTF. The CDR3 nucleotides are TGTGCCAGCAGCCCCGGTGTAGGAGCGGCTAACTATGGCTACACCTTC.

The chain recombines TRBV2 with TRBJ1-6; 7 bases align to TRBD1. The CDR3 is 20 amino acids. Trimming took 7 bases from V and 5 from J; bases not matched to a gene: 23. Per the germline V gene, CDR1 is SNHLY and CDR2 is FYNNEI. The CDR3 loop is CASINPAWDSPFRNNSPLHF. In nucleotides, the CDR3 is TGTGCCAGCATCAACCCGGCTTGGGACAGTCCTTTTCGGAATAATTCACCCCTCCACTTT.

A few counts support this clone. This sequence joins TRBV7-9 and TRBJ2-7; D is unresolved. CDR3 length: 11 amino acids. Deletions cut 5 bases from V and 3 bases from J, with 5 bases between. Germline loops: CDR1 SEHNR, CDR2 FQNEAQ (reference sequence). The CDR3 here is CASSQYYEQYF. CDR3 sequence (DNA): TGTGCCAGCAGCCAGTACTACGAGCAGTACTTC.

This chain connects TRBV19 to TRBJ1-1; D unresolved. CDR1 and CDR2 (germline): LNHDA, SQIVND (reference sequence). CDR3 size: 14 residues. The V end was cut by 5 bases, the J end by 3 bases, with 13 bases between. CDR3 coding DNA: TGTGCCAGTAGTCGGACCGAACTAGACACTGAAGCTTTCTTT. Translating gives CASSRTELDTEAFF.

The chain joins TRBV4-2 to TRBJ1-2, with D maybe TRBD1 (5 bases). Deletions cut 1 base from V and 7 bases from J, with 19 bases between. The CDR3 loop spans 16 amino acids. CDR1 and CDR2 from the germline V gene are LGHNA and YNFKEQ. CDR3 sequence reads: CASSQGSREVIRGYTF. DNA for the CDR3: TGTGCCAGCAGCCAAGGGTCCAGGGAGGTGATTCGTGGCTACACCTTC.

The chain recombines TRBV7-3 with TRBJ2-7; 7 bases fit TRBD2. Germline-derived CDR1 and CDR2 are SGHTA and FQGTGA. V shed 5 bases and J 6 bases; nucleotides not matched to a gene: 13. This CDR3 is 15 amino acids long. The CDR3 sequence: CASSPGRVNLGEQYF. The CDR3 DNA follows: TGTGCCAGCAGCCCAGGGAGGGTCAACCTCGGCGAGCAGTACTTC.

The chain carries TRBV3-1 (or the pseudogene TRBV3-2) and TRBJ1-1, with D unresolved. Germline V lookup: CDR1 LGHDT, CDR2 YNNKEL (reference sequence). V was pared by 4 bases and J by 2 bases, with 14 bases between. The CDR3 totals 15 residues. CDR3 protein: CASSPLSEGNTEAFF. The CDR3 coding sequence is TGTGCCAGCAGCCCACTGAGTGAGGGAAACACTGAAGCTTTCTTT.

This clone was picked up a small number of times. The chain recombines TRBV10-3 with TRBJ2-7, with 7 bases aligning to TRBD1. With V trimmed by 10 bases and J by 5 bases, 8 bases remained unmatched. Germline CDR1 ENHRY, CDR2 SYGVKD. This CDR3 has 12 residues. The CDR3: CATRTGSHEQYF. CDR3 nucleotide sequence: TGTGCCACCCGGACAGGTTCCCACGAGCAGTACTTC.

In nucleotides, the CDR3 is TGTGCCAGCAGCGATCAAATTAAGACCCAGTACTTC. It yields the protein CASSDQIKTQYF. The chain carries TRBV3-1 (or the pseudogene TRBV3-2) and TRBJ2-5; D gene ambiguous. The germline V gene has CDR1 LGHDT and CDR2 YNNKEL (reference sequence). Trimming took 5 bases from V and 6 from J, leaving 10 bases between them. The length of the CDR3 is 12 residues.

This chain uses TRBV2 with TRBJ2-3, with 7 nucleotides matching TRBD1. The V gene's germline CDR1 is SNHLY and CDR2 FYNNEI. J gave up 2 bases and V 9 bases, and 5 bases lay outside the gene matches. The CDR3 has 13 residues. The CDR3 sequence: CASRQGLTDTQYF. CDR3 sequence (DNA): TGTGCCAGTAGACAGGGCCTCACAGATACGCAGTATTTT.

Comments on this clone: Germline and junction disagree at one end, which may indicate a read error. CDR3 amino acids: CASREGQGSVTEAFF. The CDR3 nucleotides are TGTGCCAGCAGGGAAGGACAGGGTTCGGTGACTGAAGCTTTCTTT. The chain joins TRBV2 to TRBJ1-1; the match to TRBD1 covers 8 bases. The germline V gene has CDR1 SNHLY and CDR2 FYNNEI. This CDR3 has 15 residues.

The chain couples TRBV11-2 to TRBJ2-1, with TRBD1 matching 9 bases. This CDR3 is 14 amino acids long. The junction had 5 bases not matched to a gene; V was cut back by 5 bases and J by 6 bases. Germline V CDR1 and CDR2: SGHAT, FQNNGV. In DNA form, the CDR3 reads TGTGCCAGCAGCCCGGGACAGGGTGTCAATGAGCAGTTCTTC. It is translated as CASSPGQGVNEQFF.

CDR3 nucleotide sequence: TGTGCCAGCATTCTTTCTTGGGCTGACAGCTCCTACAATGAGCAGTTCTTC. Residues: CASILSWADSSYNEQFF. This chain joins TRBV5-6 and TRBJ2-1; tentative D call: TRBD1 (5 bases). Germline V gene data show CDR1 as SGHDT and CDR2 as YYEEEE. V was cut by 6 bases and J by 0 bases, with 19 bases left in between. This CDR3 contains 17 residues.

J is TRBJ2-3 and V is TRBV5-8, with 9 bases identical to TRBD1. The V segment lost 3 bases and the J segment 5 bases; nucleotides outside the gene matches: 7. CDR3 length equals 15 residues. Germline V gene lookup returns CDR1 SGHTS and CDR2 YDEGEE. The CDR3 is CASSSGQGSGDTQYF. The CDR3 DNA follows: TGTGCCAGCAGCTCGGGACAGGGTTCAGGAGATACGCAGTATTTT.

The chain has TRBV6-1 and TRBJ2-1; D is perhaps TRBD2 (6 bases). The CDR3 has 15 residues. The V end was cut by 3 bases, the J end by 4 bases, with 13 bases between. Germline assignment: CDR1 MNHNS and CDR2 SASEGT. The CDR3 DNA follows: TGTGCCAGCAGTGACCAAGAGGGAGGATACAATGAGCAGTTCTTC. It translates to CASSDQEGGYNEQFF.

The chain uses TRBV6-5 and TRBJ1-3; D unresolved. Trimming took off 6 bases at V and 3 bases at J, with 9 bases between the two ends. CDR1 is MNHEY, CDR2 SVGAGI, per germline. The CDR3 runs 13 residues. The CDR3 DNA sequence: TGTGCCAGCAGGAGAAGCATTGGAAACACCATATATTTT. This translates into CASRRSIGNTIYF.

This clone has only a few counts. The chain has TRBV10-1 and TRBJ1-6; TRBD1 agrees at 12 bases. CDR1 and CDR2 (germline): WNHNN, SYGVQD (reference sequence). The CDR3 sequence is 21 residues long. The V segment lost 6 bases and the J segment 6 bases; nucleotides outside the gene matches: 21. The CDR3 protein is CASSVPAPGQGAQGINSPLHF. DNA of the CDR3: TGCGCCAGCAGCGTCCCTGCACCGGGACAGGGGGCTCAGGGGATTAATTCACCCCTCCACTTT.

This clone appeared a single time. The CDR3 loop is CSASPGLAGDTQYF. The CDR3 bases are TGCAGTGCTAGTCCCGGACTAGCGGGAGATACGCAGTATTTT. The J gene is TRBJ2-3, the V gene TRBV20-1, with TRBD2 matching 11 bases. The CDR3 covers 14 residues. Germline CDR1 and CDR2: DFQATT and SNEGSKA (reference sequence). Trimming cost V 3 bases and J 5 bases; bases outside gene matches: 4.

CDR3 nucleotide sequence: TGTGCCAGTAGTCCAACCCAGGTCGGGGGAGATACGCAGTATTTT. This gives the protein CASSPTQVGGDTQYF. The chain carries TRBV19 and TRBJ2-3, with D possibly TRBD2 on 6 matching bases. CDR3 size: 15 residues. Looked up from germline, CDR1 is LNHDA and CDR2 is SQIVND (reference sequence). V lost 5 bases and J 5 bases, leaving 17 bases between the germline ends.

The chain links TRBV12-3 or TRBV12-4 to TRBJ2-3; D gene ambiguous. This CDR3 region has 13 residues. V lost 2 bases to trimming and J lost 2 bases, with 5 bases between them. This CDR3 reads CASSLQPTDTQYF. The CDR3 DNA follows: TGTGCCAGCAGTTTACAACCCACAGATACGCAGTATTTT.

CDR3 DNA sequence: TGTGCCTGGAGTGTTTGGGCTGGCTACACCTTC. As protein: CAWSVWAGYTF. This chain connects TRBV30 to TRBJ1-2; D is uncertain. CDR3 length: 11 residues. V gave up 0 bases and J gave up 7 bases, with 6 bases separating them. Germline V gives CDR1 GTSNPN, CDR2 SVGIG (reference sequence).

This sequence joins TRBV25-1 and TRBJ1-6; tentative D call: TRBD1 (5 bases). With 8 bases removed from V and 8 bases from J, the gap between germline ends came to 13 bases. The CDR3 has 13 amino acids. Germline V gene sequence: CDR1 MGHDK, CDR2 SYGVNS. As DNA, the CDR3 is TGTGCCAGCCATAGGACATTTGATTCACCCCTCCACTTT. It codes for CASHRTFDSPLHF.

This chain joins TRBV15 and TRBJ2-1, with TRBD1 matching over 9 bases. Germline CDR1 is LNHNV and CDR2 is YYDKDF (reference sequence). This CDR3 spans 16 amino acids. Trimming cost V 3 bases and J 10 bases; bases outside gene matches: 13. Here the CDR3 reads CATSRGDREETEEQFF. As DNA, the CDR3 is TGTGCCACCAGCAGGGGGGACAGGGAGGAAACGGAAGAGCAGTTCTTC. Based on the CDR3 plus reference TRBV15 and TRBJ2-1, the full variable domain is DAMVIQNPRYQVTQFGKPVTLSCSQTLNHNVMYWYQQKSSQAPKLLFHYYDKDFNNEADTPDNFQSRRPNTSFCFLDIRSPGLGDTAMYLCATSRGDREETEEQFFGPGTRLTVL.

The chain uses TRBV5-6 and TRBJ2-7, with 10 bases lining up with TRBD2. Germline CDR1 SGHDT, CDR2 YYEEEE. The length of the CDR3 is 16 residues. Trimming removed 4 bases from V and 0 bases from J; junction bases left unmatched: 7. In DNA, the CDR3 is TGTGCCAGCAGCCCCGGACTAGCGGAGAGCTCCTACGAGCAGTACTTC. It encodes CASSPGLAESSYEQYF.

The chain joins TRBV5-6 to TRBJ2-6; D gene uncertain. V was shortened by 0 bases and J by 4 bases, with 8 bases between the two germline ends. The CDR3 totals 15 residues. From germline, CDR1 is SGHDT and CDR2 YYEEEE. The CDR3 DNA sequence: TGTGCCAGCAGCTTGGCTTTCTCAGGGGCCAACGTCCTGACTTTC. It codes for CASSLAFSGANVLTF.